Below, 15 T cell receptor beta chains from the same sample are listed, as sequenced in a study of molecular identifiers for immune sequencing clone quantification. TCRdb re-called the PCR reads through MiXCR, storing one row per CDR3 protein. The data hold some 580,000 distinct CDR3 sequences, with around 25% observed a single time. The material sequenced was naive CD8+ T cells from blood, with Jurkat cell RNA spiked in. As to subset: FACS-sorted CD8+CD4-CCR7+CD45RA+ naive T cells. These receptors were obtained from a human donor in good health. Some libraries in this study had Jurkat cell RNA spiked in.

This clonotype has only a few counts. This CDR3 is CASSTLQGISYEQYF. The CDR3 nucleotides read TGTGCCAGCAGTACCTTACAGGGGATCTCCTACGAGCAGTACTTC. The J gene is TRBJ2-7, the V gene TRBV27; 7 positions agree with TRBD1. Trimming at V came to 5 bases and at J to 0 bases, leaving 7 bases not matched to a gene. The germline V gene encodes CDR1 MNHEY and CDR2 SMNVEV (reference sequence). The length of the CDR3 is 15 residues.

This clonotype has only one observation. This may be a read error, as it is one base from a much larger clone. The chain carries TRBV20-1 and TRBJ2-5, with D perhaps TRBD2 (6 bases). The CDR3 length is 14 residues. The germline V gene encodes CDR1 DFQATT and CDR2 SNEGSKA (reference sequence). CDR3 region: CSAFAGLNQDTQYF. CDR3 DNA sequence: TGCAGTGCTTTTGCGGGACTCAACCAAGATACCCAGTACTTC.

This clonotype was found a few times. The chain joins TRBV5-4 to TRBJ2-7; 8 positions agree with TRBD1. This CDR3 has 15 amino acids. Germline trimming cut 3 bases from V and 5 bases from J; bases unmatched to any gene: 10. CDR1 and CDR2 (germline): SGHNT, YYREEE (reference sequence). The CDR3 DNA reads TGTGCCAGCAGCTGGGTACCGGGACAGGTTGACGAGCAGTACTTC. It codes for CASSWVPGQVDEQYF.

The genes are TRBV7-9 and TRBJ2-7; possibly TRBD2 for D (6 bases). The V end lost 2 bases, the J end lost 2 bases, and 16 bases lay between the germline ends. The germline V gene encodes CDR1 SEHNR and CDR2 FQNEAQ (reference sequence). The CDR3 loop spans 16 amino acids. The CDR3 reads CASSLPPSESAYEQYF. CDR3 DNA sequence: TGTGCCAGCAGCTTACCGCCTAGCGAATCAGCCTACGAGCAGTACTTC.

With regard to this clonotype: A much larger clone differs by one base, so this may be a read error. The CDR3 DNA follows: TGCGCCAGCAGCTTGACTTACAATACCTACGAGCAGTACTTC. Translation: CASSLTYNTYEQYF. The chain couples TRBV5-1 to TRBJ2-7, with D unresolved. V was pared by 1 base and J by 2 bases, with 10 bases between. The CDR3 contains 14 residues. CDR1 is SGHRS, CDR2 YFSETQ, per germline.

This clonotype was found many times. The chain links TRBV2 to TRBJ1-2; a weak D match, TRBD1 (5 bases). Trimming took off 0 bases at V and 4 bases at J, with 6 bases between the two ends. CDR1 and CDR2 (germline): SNHLY, FYNNEI. There are 13 residues in the CDR3. The CDR3 here is CASSEAQGYGYTF. As DNA, the CDR3 is TGTGCCAGCAGTGAAGCGCAGGGCTATGGCTACACCTTC.

This clonotype has only a few counts. The J gene is TRBJ2-1, the V gene TRBV9, with TRBD2 matching 9 bases. The V and J ends lost 0 bases and 9 bases, in that order; junction bases with no gene match: 13. CDR3 length equals 17 residues. CDR1 and CDR2 (germline): SGDLS, YYNGEE. CDR3 in DNA: TGTGCCAGCAGCGTAGGACCAGCCTGGCGGGAGGGCCGTGAGCAGTTCTTC. It is translated as CASSVGPAWREGREQFF.

This clonotype was counted between two and nine times. The chain joins TRBV18 to TRBJ2-7, with 8 nucleotides matching TRBD1. V shed 4 bases, J shed 3 bases, and the junction held 14 bases outside the gene matches. The CDR3 runs to 17 residues. CDR1 and CDR2 from the germline V gene are KGHSH and LQKENI. CDR3: CASSLSAGTGRVYEQYF. The DNA for the CDR3 is TGTGCCAGCTCACTTTCAGCCGGGACAGGACGGGTCTACGAGCAGTACTTC. Supplemented by reference TRBV18 and TRBJ2-7, the full variable domain reads NAGVMQNPRHLVRRRGQEARLRCSPMKGHSHVYWYRQLPEEGLKFMVYLQKENIIDESGMPKERFSAEFPKEGPSILRIQQVVRGDSAAYFCASSLSAGTGRVYEQYFGPGTRLTVT.

The V gene is TRBV10-3, the J gene TRBJ2-3; D not resolved. Germline CDR1 ENHRY, CDR2 SYGVKD. Trimming removed 3 bases at V and 0 bases at J, with 7 bases between. The CDR3 covers 14 residues. In DNA, the CDR3 is TGTGCCATCAGTGACAGGCTAAGCACAGATACGCAGTATTTT. Translating gives CAISDRLSTDTQYF.

The rearrangement links TRBV6-6 to TRBJ2-7, with 9 bases aligning to TRBD1. Germline CDR1 is MNHNY and CDR2 is SVGAGI (reference sequence). The CDR3 spans 14 residues. J gave up 4 bases and V 7 bases, and 8 bases lay outside the gene matches. The chain's CDR3 is CASTRTGERYEQYF. As DNA, the CDR3 is TGTGCCAGCACCCGGACAGGGGAACGGTACGAGCAGTACTTC.

The sample holds many counts of this clonotype. The chain couples TRBV29-1 to TRBJ2-1, with D possibly being TRBD2 (6 bases). Trimming took off 7 bases at V and 0 bases at J, with 13 bases between the two ends. Per germline, CDR1 SQVTM and CDR2 ANQGSEA. This CDR3 region has 14 residues. The CDR3 is CSAAGGTSYNEQFF. The CDR3, as DNA: TGCAGCGCAGCAGGCGGGACCTCCTACAATGAGCAGTTCTTC.

The chain couples TRBV28 to TRBJ1-4; a weak D match, TRBD1 (5 bases). The germline V gene encodes CDR1 MDHEN and CDR2 SYDVKM. Between the trimmed V and J ends, which lost 6 bases and 2 bases, there was a span of 16 bases. This CDR3 contains 16 residues. The CDR3 sequence is CASSLRPGSTNEKLFF. CDR3 nucleotide sequence: TGTGCCAGCAGCCTGCGTCCAGGGTCCACTAATGAAAAACTGTTTTTT.

This clonotype has just a few counts. The chain uses TRBV27 and TRBJ1-5, with D hard to call. The germline V gene has CDR1 MNHEY and CDR2 SMNVEV (reference sequence). The V gene lost 5 bases and the J gene lost 3 bases, with 14 bases spanning the gap. The CDR3 extends over 15 amino acids. Here the CDR3 reads CASSPGVRLNQPQHF. Written as DNA, the CDR3 is TGTGCCAGCAGTCCCGGAGTCAGGCTCAATCAGCCCCAGCATTTT.

Concerning this clonotype: A much larger clone lies a single base off, so this may be a read error. The chain carries TRBV11-2 and TRBJ2-5; D tentatively fits TRBD1 or TRBD2 (6 bases each). Germline assignment: CDR1 SGHAT and CDR2 FQNNGV. With 5 bases removed from V and 5 bases from J, the gap between germline ends came to 21 bases. This CDR3 is 16 amino acids long. In DNA, the CDR3 is TGTGCCAGCAGCCCCGAAGGACGGGGGCTTGGGGAGACCCAGTACTTC. Its protein product is CASSPEGRGLGETQYF.

This clonotype was counted a few times. The rearrangement uses TRBV4-3 and TRBJ2-7, with 10 positions matching TRBD1. This CDR3 region has 19 residues. Germline assignment: CDR1 LGHNA and CDR2 YSLEER. Losses at the gene ends were 0 bases for V and 3 bases for J; bases not matched to a gene: 14. CDR3 coding DNA: TGCGCCAGCAGCCAAGATGGTGGGGGACAGGGACAGGGGTACTACGAGCAGTACTTC. It specifies CASSQDGGGQGQGYYEQYF.